One and the same sample provided the 14 T cell receptor beta chains below, sequenced in a study of blood T cell repertoires in COVID-19. Assay used: immunoSEQ multiplex PCR; TCRdb lists only in-frame clones, some missing. The data show a few hundred thousand clones, approximately 86% seen once. The source material was peripheral blood. The source of these receptors is a man between 18 and 29 years old with active or convalescent COVID-19.

This rearrangement joins TRBV19 to TRBJ1-1; D might be TRBD1 (6 bases). This CDR3 has 15 amino acids. V lost 5 bases and J lost 4, with 17 bases in between. Looked up from germline, CDR1 is LNHDA and CDR2 is SQIVND (reference sequence). The CDR3 DNA sequence: TGTGCCAGTAGTCCCGGGGCGGGGGGCGGCACTGAAGCTTTCTTT. Its translation: CASSPGAGGGTEAFF.

In this sample, this clone turned up once. The chain recombines TRBV6-6 with TRBJ2-7, with 7 positions matching TRBD1. Germline lookup yields CDR1 MNHNY and CDR2 SVGAGI (reference sequence). V lost 6 bases, J lost 6 bases, and 8 bases stayed unmatched. The CDR3 covers 13 residues. DNA for the CDR3: TGTGCCAGCAGCCGTGACAGGGTGGGCGAGCAGTACTTC. Protein: CASSRDRVGEQYF.

This chain links TRBV7-9 with TRBJ2-7; D remains unclear. V was pared by 1 base and J by 3 bases, with 16 bases between. This CDR3 region has 16 residues. Germline lookup yields CDR1 SEHNR and CDR2 FQNEAQ (reference sequence). The CDR3 loop is CASSLVGGRRNYEQYF. CDR3 coding DNA: TGTGCCAGCAGCTTAGTAGGCGGCCGGAGAAACTACGAGCAGTACTTC.

This clone has a single count. The chain combines TRBV10-3 with TRBJ1-2; 8 nucleotides line up with TRBD1. The CDR3 is 16 amino acids. Germline V CDR1 and CDR2: ENHRY, SYGVKD. V lost 2 bases to trimming and J lost 5 bases; unmatched junction nucleotides: 10. DNA for the CDR3: TGTGCCATCAGTGAGAGGGAGGGCAGGGGGCCATATGGCTACACCTTC. Encoded protein: CAISEREGRGPYGYTF.

This sequence joins TRBV7-9 and TRBJ2-7; 7 bases map to TRBD1. This CDR3 spans 12 amino acids. The germline V gene has CDR1 SEHNR and CDR2 FQNEAQ (reference sequence). The trim removed 11 bases at V and 5 bases at J, leaving 9 bases unmatched. The CDR3 DNA sequence: TGTGCCGGGCGGACAGGAGTGGACGAGCAGTACTTC. Translation: CAGRTGVDEQYF.

In the case of this clone: The sample carries other DNA sequences with the same CDR3. The chain links TRBV7-7 to TRBJ2-7; 10 bases match TRBD1. Germline-derived CDR1 and CDR2 are SSHAT and FNYEAQ (reference sequence). Trimming took 5 bases from V and 4 from J; bases not matched to a gene: 2. The CDR3 spans 13 residues. This chain's CDR3 is CASSPGQGYEQYF. CDR3 nucleotides: TGTGCCAGCAGCCCGGGACAGGGGTACGAGCAGTACTTC.

This chain joins TRBV7-9 and TRBJ1-3; D unclear. The CDR3 is 15 residues long. The germline V gene encodes CDR1 SEHNR and CDR2 FQNEAQ (reference sequence). Trimming removed 4 bases from V and 0 bases from J, with 10 bases in between. DNA for the CDR3: TGTGCCAGCAGCTCAATGTTGAGCTCTGGAAACACCATATATTTT. It specifies CASSSMLSSGNTIYF.

The chain joins TRBV3-1 (or the pseudogene TRBV3-2) to TRBJ2-1; TRBD2 might be the D (6 bases). Trimming left V 4 bases short and J 3 bases short, with 19 bases between. Germline V lookup: CDR1 LGHDT, CDR2 YNNKEL (reference sequence). CDR3 length equals 17 residues. This chain's CDR3 is CASSPRTIRVGYNEQFF. CDR3 nucleotides: TGTGCCAGCAGCCCCCGGACTATTCGGGTGGGCTACAATGAGCAGTTCTTC.

J is TRBJ2-1 and V is TRBV10-3, with 15 bases identical to TRBD2. Germline loops: CDR1 ENHRY, CDR2 SYGVKD. V dropped 3 bases and J dropped 10; count of bases not matched to a gene: 7. The CDR3 loop spans 16 amino acids. The CDR3 bases are TGTGCCATCAGTGACTGGACTAGCGGGGGGGCCGGGGAGCAGTTCTTC. Translating it yields CAISDWTSGGAGEQFF.

This clone was picked up a small number of times. The rearrangement uses TRBV5-1 and TRBJ1-1; tentatively, D is TRBD1 (5 bases). This CDR3 spans 13 amino acids. Per germline, CDR1 SGHRS and CDR2 YFSETQ. V was pared by 5 bases and J by 6 bases, with 14 bases between. This CDR3 is CASRDMQRAEAFF. CDR3 in DNA: TGCGCCAGCAGGGACATGCAGCGCGCTGAAGCTTTCTTT. Full variable domain (remainder filled in from reference TRBV5-1 and TRBJ1-1): KAGVTQTPRYLIKTRGQQVTLSCSPISGHRSVSWYQQTPGQGLQFLFEYFSETQRNKGNFPGRFSGRQFSNSRSEMNVSTLELGDSALYLCASRDMQRAEAFFGQGTRLTVV.

This rearrangement joins TRBV5-1 to TRBJ2-1; TRBD1 is a possible D gene (5 bases). The CDR3 totals 14 residues. Germline V gene sequence: CDR1 SGHRS, CDR2 YFSETQ. Trimming pared 1 base from V and 6 bases from J, leaving 11 bases between. The CDR3 loop reads CASSLTDRINEQFF. The CDR3 DNA sequence: TGCGCCAGCAGCTTGACCGACAGAATCAATGAGCAGTTCTTC.

This chain connects TRBV5-4 to TRBJ2-1, with TRBD2 matching 8 bases. V shed 4 bases and J 6 bases; nucleotides not matched to a gene: 15. Germline values: CDR1 SGHNT, CDR2 YYREEE (reference sequence). This CDR3 comprises 17 residues. The CDR3 loop is CASSHEAGTRVFNEQFF. The CDR3 DNA reads TGTGCCAGCAGCCATGAGGCCGGGACTAGGGTGTTCAATGAGCAGTTCTTC.

This clone was found once. This sample includes further DNA sequences coding for the same CDR3. The chain carries TRBV4-1 and TRBJ2-3, with D uncertain. This CDR3 region has 14 residues. The ends were cut back, 4 bases at V and 2 bases at J, with 10 bases in the middle. Germline V CDR1 and CDR2: MGHRA, YSYEKL. The CDR3 DNA is TGCGCCAGCAGCCTAACCGGGTTCACAGATACGCAGTATTTT. It is translated as CASSLTGFTDTQYF.

This chain uses TRBV2 with TRBJ1-2; D is undetermined. V lost 9 bases, J lost 8 bases, and 19 bases lay in between. The CDR3 has 13 amino acids. Germline-derived CDR1 and CDR2 are SNHLY and FYNNEI. CDR3 sequence reads: CASSAGVMGGYTF. The CDR3 nucleotides read TGTGCCAGTTCCGCGGGAGTGATGGGGGGCTACACCTTC.